The 26 T cell receptor beta chains below were found in one sample sequenced in a study of T cell changes during pregnancy in multiple sclerosis. Using immunoSEQ multiplex PCR, the repertoire was profiled, and TCRdb retains in-frame clones only, with some absent. The sample carries 55,000 to 70,000 clones, 80% to 95% recorded once. The source was CD8+ T cells from peripheral blood mononuclear cells, collected in the third trimester of pregnancy. The receptors shown here come from a female donor in good health, enrolled as a control in a pregnancy study.

The chain employs TRBV4-3 and TRBJ2-2, with D perhaps matching TRBD2 (6 bases). CDR1 and CDR2 (germline): LGHNA, YSLEER. Trimming took 1 base from V and 6 from J, leaving 9 bases between them. This CDR3 is 14 amino acids long. Here the CDR3 DNA reads TGCGCCAGCAGCCAAGGGGGGAGGCCCGGGGAGCTGTTTTTT. It yields the protein CASSQGGRPGELFF.

The sample holds one count of this clone. The chain has TRBV14 and TRBJ1-2; a weak D match, TRBD1 (5 bases). The CDR3 extends over 15 amino acids. The germline gives CDR1 SGHDN, CDR2 FVKESK. The V gene lost 0 bases and the J gene lost 5 bases, with 13 bases spanning the gap. The CDR3 DNA is TGTGCCAGCAGCCAAGACAGGGACTCTTCTTATGGCTACACCTTC. This encodes CASSQDRDSSYGYTF. Looking up the rest from reference TRBV14 and TRBJ1-2 gives the full variable domain: EAGVTQFPSHSVIEKGQTVTLRCDPISGHDNLYWYRRVMGKEIKFLLHFVKESKQDESGMPNNRFLAERTGGTYSTLKVQPAELEDSGVYFCASSQDRDSSYGYTFGSGTRLTVV.

The CDR3 reads CASSIGTGSNQPQHF. Written as DNA, the CDR3 is TGTGCCAGTAGTATAGGGACAGGGAGTAATCAGCCCCAGCATTTT. This chain connects TRBV19 to TRBJ1-5; 8 positions match TRBD1. The germline V gene has CDR1 LNHDA and CDR2 SQIVND (reference sequence). CDR3 size: 15 residues. Trimming at V came to 1 base and at J to 4 bases, leaving 3 bases not matched to a gene.

The chain uses TRBV7-2 and TRBJ1-2; D may be TRBD1 (6 bases). Germline V gene data show CDR1 as SGHTA and CDR2 as FQGNSA. Trimming took 1 base from V and 7 from J, leaving 10 bases between them. This CDR3 is built from 13 residues. CDR3 DNA: TGTGCCAGCAGCTTAGGGGGGCTCAGTGGCTACACCTTC. As protein: CASSLGGLSGYTF.

V is TRBV15 and J is TRBJ2-2; 10 nucleotides match TRBD2. The germline gives CDR1 LNHNV, CDR2 YYDKDF (reference sequence). CDR3 length: 17 residues. Trimming cost V 4 bases and J 1 base; bases outside gene matches: 6. DNA of the CDR3: TGTGCCACCAGCACCTTAGAGCGGGGGGGGAACACCGGGGAGCTGTTTTTT. It yields the protein CATSTLERGGNTGELFF.

The chain is built from TRBV4-1 and TRBJ1-4; D unresolved. The germline gives CDR1 MGHRA, CDR2 YSYEKL. The germline V and J ends were trimmed by 0 bases and 1 base, with 9 bases remaining between them. The CDR3 extends over 16 amino acids. CDR3 loop: CASSQDYGGTNEKLFF. CDR3 sequence (DNA): TGCGCCAGCAGCCAAGATTACGGCGGAACTAATGAAAAACTGTTTTTT.

The chain carries TRBV7-9 and TRBJ1-1; D is uncertain. V was cut by 3 bases and J by 8 bases, with 4 bases left in between. The CDR3 has 10 residues. Per germline, CDR1 SEHNR and CDR2 FQNEAQ (reference sequence). As DNA, the CDR3 is TGTGCCAGCAGCTTGCGGGAAGCTTTCTTT. Amino acid sequence: CASSLREAFF.

The J gene is TRBJ1-1, the V gene TRBV7-6; TRBD1 might be the D (5 bases). CDR3 length: 14 residues. Trimming shortened V by 3 bases and J by 1 base, and 9 bases separated the two germline ends. Germline CDR1 SGHVS, CDR2 FNYEAQ. CDR3 in DNA: TGTGCCAGCAGCTTGGGGCAGAAGAACACTGAAGCTTTCTTT. This sequence encodes CASSLGQKNTEAFF.

V usage is TRBV7-3 and J usage is TRBJ2-5; the match to TRBD2 covers 8 bases. J lost 4 bases, V lost 2 bases, and 6 bases had no gene match. Germline lookup yields CDR1 SGHTA and CDR2 FQGTGA. The CDR3 extends over 15 amino acids. The CDR3 DNA is TGTGCCAGCAGCTTATTGTCCGGGGGGGCAGAGACCCAGTACTTC. Amino acids: CASSLLSGGAETQYF.

V gene TRBV28 combines with J gene TRBJ2-4, with D perhaps matching TRBD2 (7 bases). The CDR3 contains 14 residues. The ends were cut back, 8 bases at V and 0 bases at J, with 11 bases in the middle. Germline CDR1 reads MDHEN; CDR2 reads SYDVKM. The CDR3 DNA reads TGTGCCAGCGGGGGGGCGATAGCCAAAAACATTCAGTACTTC. This encodes CASGGAIAKNIQYF.

The V gene is TRBV4-3, the J gene TRBJ2-1; 10 positions match TRBD2. This CDR3 has 18 residues. V lost 0 bases, J lost 3 bases, and 8 bases stayed unmatched. CDR1 is LGHNA, CDR2 YSLEER, per germline. CDR3 DNA: TGCGCCAGCAGCCAAGATGCGGGACTAGCGATGAGCTACAATGAGCAGTTCTTC. Protein: CASSQDAGLAMSYNEQFF.

V usage is TRBV27 and J usage is TRBJ1-5; 7 nucleotides align to TRBD1. The CDR3 contains 15 residues. V dropped 5 bases and J dropped 0; count of bases not matched to a gene: 4. Looked up from germline, CDR1 is MNHEY and CDR2 is SMNVEV (reference sequence). The CDR3 reads CASSPQGYSNQPQHF. The CDR3 nucleotides read TGTGCCAGCAGTCCACAGGGGTATAGCAATCAGCCCCAGCATTTT.

The chain has TRBV4-3 and TRBJ1-1; D may be TRBD1 (5 bases). Trimming left V 1 base short and J 1 base short, with 10 bases between. The germline V gene has CDR1 LGHNA and CDR2 YSLEER. The CDR3 length is 15 residues. The CDR3 reads CASSQGVQGNTEAFF. The CDR3 bases are TGCGCCAGCAGCCAAGGGGTCCAGGGGAACACTGAAGCTTTCTTT.

This clone was seen only once. The chain joins TRBV13 to TRBJ2-3; a possible D gene is TRBD2 (6 bases). CDR1 is PRHDT and CDR2 is FYEKMQ in the germline V gene (reference sequence). The length of the CDR3 is 15 residues. V lost 5 bases, J lost 6 bases, and 18 bases lay in between. The CDR3 bases are TGTGCCAGCAGCCCACCCACCGTTCGGGGGGATACGCAGTATTTT. Translation gives CASSPPTVRGDTQYF.

V gene TRBV4-3 combines with J gene TRBJ2-3; TRBD2 aligns across 8 bases. The CDR3 consists of 17 residues. Germline V CDR1 and CDR2: LGHNA, YSLEER. V was pared by 0 bases and J by 2 bases, with 7 bases of the junction left unmatched. The CDR3 protein is CASSQEGGGPHTDTQYF. CDR3 nucleotides: TGCGCCAGCAGCCAAGAGGGCGGGGGGCCCCACACAGATACGCAGTATTTT.

Here the CDR3 DNA reads TGTGCCTTTCGTGCCGGGGAGCTGTTTTTT. Translation gives CAFRAGELFF. The V call is TRBV30, the J call TRBJ2-2; no reliable D call. The CDR3 is 10 amino acids. V was trimmed by 7 bases and J by 6 bases, leaving 6 bases between them. CDR1 is GTSNPN and CDR2 is SVGIG in the germline V gene (reference sequence).

The chain couples TRBV7-9 to TRBJ2-2; TRBD1 is a possible D gene (6 bases). V lost 4 bases, J lost 7 bases, and 13 bases lay in between. Germline V gene lookup returns CDR1 SEHNR and CDR2 FQNEAQ (reference sequence). CDR3 length equals 14 residues. The CDR3 nucleotides are TGTGCCAGCAGCTCAACAGGGTCTAGCGGGGAGCTGTTTTTT. Translation: CASSSTGSSGELFF. The full variable domain, rest sourced from reference TRBV7-9 and TRBJ2-2, is DTGVSQNPRHKITKRGQNVTFRCDPISEHNRLYWYRQTLGQGPEFLTYFQNEAQLEKSRLLSDRFSAERPKGSFSTLEIQRTEQGDSAMYLCASSSTGSSGELFFGEGSRLTVL.

The CDR3 here is CASSPGQGGEAFF. As DNA, the CDR3 is TGTGCCAGCAGCCCCGGACAGGGAGGTGAAGCTTTCTTT. V is TRBV13 and J is TRBJ1-1; TRBD1 matches 8 bases. V lost 5 bases, J lost 7 bases, and 6 bases stayed unmatched. Germline CDR1 and CDR2: PRHDT and FYEKMQ (reference sequence). There are 13 residues in the CDR3.

The CDR3, as DNA: TGTGCCAGCAGCTTAGCCTTGGGGACAGGTGGCGGTTATGGCTACACCTTC. It is translated as CASSLALGTGGGYGYTF. This chain uses TRBV13 with TRBJ1-2; 8 bases agree with TRBD1. V gave up 1 base and J gave up 5 bases; unmatched junction bases: 12. The CDR3 runs 17 residues. The germline gives CDR1 PRHDT, CDR2 FYEKMQ (reference sequence).

The V call is TRBV2, the J call TRBJ2-1, with D possibly being TRBD2 (7 bases). Germline-derived CDR1 and CDR2 are SNHLY and FYNNEI. The CDR3 covers 15 residues. V was trimmed by 0 bases and J by 11 bases, leaving 17 bases between them. In nucleotides, the CDR3 is TGTGCCAGCAGTGAAGCCTCGGGGGGCAACCCAAAGCAGTTCTTC. Amino acid sequence: CASSEASGGNPKQFF.

This clone was detected only once. The V call is TRBV13, the J call TRBJ2-5; 9 bases align to TRBD1. This CDR3 has 13 residues. Germline V lookup: CDR1 PRHDT, CDR2 FYEKMQ (reference sequence). The trim removed 6 bases at V and 5 bases at J, leaving 4 bases unmatched. The CDR3 loop reads CASSTGGRETQYF. Written as DNA, the CDR3 is TGTGCCAGCAGTACAGGGGGCAGGGAGACCCAGTACTTC.

The V gene is TRBV7-2, the J gene TRBJ2-1, with 9 bases identical to TRBD2. The CDR3 length is 17 residues. Germline V gene data show CDR1 as SGHTA and CDR2 as FQGNSA. Unmatched junction bases numbered 8, after V lost 0 bases and J lost 5 bases. The CDR3 reads CASSLAFASGADNEQFF. The CDR3 DNA is TGTGCCAGCAGCTTAGCGTTCGCTAGCGGGGCAGACAATGAGCAGTTCTTC.

DNA for the CDR3: TGTGCCAGCAGTGAGACGCTCCGGGAACCTTACAATGAGCAGTTCTTC. Its translation is CASSETLREPYNEQFF. The rearrangement links TRBV6-1 to TRBJ2-1; TRBD2 might be the D (5 bases). Trimming shortened V by 3 bases and J by 4 bases, and 16 bases separated the two germline ends. The CDR3 is made up of 16 amino acids. The germline gives CDR1 MNHNS, CDR2 SASEGT.

The CDR3 protein is CASSLTAGVSYNEQFF. DNA for the CDR3: TGTGCCAGCAGCCTCACTGCAGGGGTCAGCTACAATGAGCAGTTCTTC. The rearrangement joins TRBV14 to TRBJ2-1; the D gene is possibly TRBD1 (6 bases). The germline V gene has CDR1 SGHDN and CDR2 FVKESK. CDR3 size: 16 residues. The V end was cut by 4 bases, the J end by 3 bases, with 16 bases between. Based on the CDR3 plus reference TRBV14 and TRBJ2-1, the full variable domain is EAGVTQFPSHSVIEKGQTVTLRCDPISGHDNLYWYRRVMGKEIKFLLHFVKESKQDESGMPNNRFLAERTGGTYSTLKVQPAELEDSGVYFCASSLTAGVSYNEQFFGPGTRLTVL.

The gene calls are TRBV9 and TRBJ1-2; D gene unclear. Germline assignment: CDR1 SGDLS and CDR2 YYNGEE. The CDR3 totals 12 residues. V gave up 2 bases and J gave up 5 bases, with 7 bases separating them. The CDR3 region is CASSVSGYGYTF. DNA of the CDR3: TGTGCCAGCAGCGTGTCGGGTTATGGCTACACCTTC.

The V gene is TRBV7-9, the J gene TRBJ2-5, with D maybe TRBD1 (6 bases). Per germline, CDR1 SEHNR and CDR2 FQNEAQ (reference sequence). The V and J ends lost 7 bases and 3 bases respectively, with 12 bases between them. The CDR3 is 13 residues long. CDR3 amino acids: CASIGPGEETQYF. Here the CDR3 DNA reads TGTGCCAGCATCGGACCAGGGGAAGAGACCCAGTACTTC. Based on the CDR3 plus reference TRBV7-9 and TRBJ2-5, the full variable domain is DTGVSQNPRHKITKRGQNVTFRCDPISEHNRLYWYRQTLGQGPEFLTYFQNEAQLEKSRLLSDRFSAERPKGSFSTLEIQRTEQGDSAMYLCASIGPGEETQYFGPGTRLLVL.